These 12 T cell receptor beta chains came from one sample sequenced in a study of blood T cell repertoires in COVID-19. Produced via immunoSEQ multiplex PCR; TCRdb's table is partial and in-frame only. The data show 65,000 to 90,000 clones, 83% seen once. Sequencing was carried out using peripheral blood. The receptors stem from an elderly woman with acute or convalescent COVID-19.

This rearrangement joins TRBV4-2 to TRBJ2-1; 10 positions match TRBD2. Trimming at V came to 3 bases and at J to 4 bases, leaving 9 bases not matched to a gene. CDR1 LGHNA and CDR2 YNFKEQ come from the germline V gene. The CDR3 spans 17 residues. CDR3 DNA sequence: TGTGCCAGCAGCCAGACCCTAGCGGGAGACGTTTACAATGAGCAGTTCTTC. Amino acid sequence: CASSQTLAGDVYNEQFF.

V and J are TRBV9 and TRBJ1-2, with D perhaps matching TRBD1 (5 bases). The CDR3 extends over 15 amino acids. V was pared by 4 bases and J by 2 bases, with 15 bases between. CDR1 is SGDLS, CDR2 YYNGEE, per germline. CDR3 sequence: CASSPQEAGNYGYTF. CDR3 DNA sequence: TGTGCCAGCAGCCCTCAGGAAGCAGGGAACTATGGCTACACCTTC.

This chain joins TRBV28 and TRBJ2-2; tentatively, D is TRBD2 (6 bases). V shed 11 bases and J shed 4 bases, with 20 bases lying between them. Germline CDR1 reads MDHEN; CDR2 reads SYDVKM. This CDR3 region has 15 residues. The CDR3 sequence: CAHKFGGVGTGELFF. Here the CDR3 DNA reads TGTGCCCACAAGTTCGGGGGAGTAGGCACCGGGGAGCTGTTTTTT. The complete variable domain, with remaining parts taken from reference TRBV28 and TRBJ2-2, reads DVKVTQSSRYLVKRTGEKVFLECVQDMDHENMFWYRQDPGLGLRLIYFSYDVKMKEKGDIPEGYSVSREKKERFSLILESASTNQTSMYLCAHKFGGVGTGELFFGEGSRLTVL.

The chain links TRBV6-1 to TRBJ1-2; 7 bases map to TRBD1. Losses at the gene ends were 0 bases for V and 3 bases for J; bases not matched to a gene: 4. The CDR3 is 15 amino acids. Germline loops: CDR1 MNHNS, CDR2 SASEGT. CDR3 loop: CASSEAGTVYYGYTF. CDR3 in DNA: TGTGCCAGCAGTGAAGCGGGGACAGTCTACTATGGCTACACCTTC.

V and J are TRBV7-9 and TRBJ1-1, with 12 bases identical to TRBD1. J lost 8 bases, V lost 3 bases, and 10 bases had no gene match. This CDR3 region has 16 residues. The germline gives CDR1 SEHNR, CDR2 FQNEAQ (reference sequence). The CDR3 DNA sequence: TGTGCCAGCAGCTTTGCGACCCAGGGACAGGGGGCGGAAGCTTTCTTT. This sequence encodes CASSFATQGQGAEAFF. Full variable domain (rest looked up from reference TRBV7-9 and TRBJ1-1): DTGVSQNPRHKITKRGQNVTFRCDPISEHNRLYWYRQTLGQGPEFLTYFQNEAQLEKSRLLSDRFSAERPKGSFSTLEIQRTEQGDSAMYLCASSFATQGQGAEAFFGQGTRLTVV.

The CDR3 is CASSLVQTDTQYF. CDR3 sequence (DNA): TGTGCCAGCAGCTTAGTTCAAACAGATACGCAGTATTTT. The chain carries TRBV7-6 and TRBJ2-3, with D unclear. Germline values: CDR1 SGHVS, CDR2 FNYEAQ. V gave up 1 base and J gave up 3 bases, with 5 bases separating them. This CDR3 has 13 amino acids.

The rearrangement links TRBV5-1 to TRBJ2-2, with 11 bases lining up with TRBD1. Germline values: CDR1 SGHRS, CDR2 YFSETQ. The CDR3 is made up of 16 amino acids. V shed 2 bases and J 3 bases; nucleotides not matched to a gene: 3. CDR3 DNA: TGCGCCAGCAGCTTCCAGGGACAGGGGGACACCGGGGAGCTGTTTTTT. Amino acid sequence: CASSFQGQGDTGELFF.

J is TRBJ1-1 and V is TRBV27, with D possibly TRBD1 on 6 matching bases. V was clipped by 4 bases and J by 4 bases, with 16 bases between them. The CDR3 is made up of 15 amino acids. The germline CDR1 and CDR2 sequences are MNHEY and SMNVEV (reference sequence). The CDR3 protein is CASSSRIGGITEAFF. The CDR3 region has the DNA TGTGCCAGCAGTTCCAGAATTGGGGGCATCACTGAAGCTTTCTTT.

V is TRBV5-4 and J is TRBJ1-2; D possibly corresponds to TRBD1 (6 bases). V lost 3 bases, J lost 4 bases, and 19 bases lay in between. This CDR3 has 16 amino acids. The V gene's germline CDR1 is SGHNT and CDR2 YYREEE (reference sequence). CDR3 sequence reads: CASSSIAGTRAYGYTF. Written as DNA, the CDR3 is TGTGCCAGCAGCTCAATAGCCGGGACAAGAGCCTATGGCTACACCTTC.

The V gene is TRBV5-4, the J gene TRBJ2-2; D is perhaps TRBD1 (8 bases). Germline V CDR1 and CDR2: SGHNT, YYREEE (reference sequence). The CDR3 loop spans 16 amino acids. V was pared by 0 bases and J by 3 bases, with 12 bases between. The CDR3: CASSLGTGRDTGELFF. The CDR3, as DNA: TGTGCCAGCAGCTTGGGGACAGGGAGGGACACCGGGGAGCTGTTTTTT.

The gene calls are TRBV4-3 and TRBJ2-7; no clear D. V lost 2 bases, J lost 0 bases, and 8 bases lay in between. The germline V gene has CDR1 LGHNA and CDR2 YSLEER. This CDR3 spans 14 amino acids. The CDR3 coding sequence is TGCGCCAGCAGCCAACAGTTTCCCTCCTACGAGCAGTACTTC. Protein product: CASSQQFPSYEQYF.

The chain links TRBV3-1 (or the pseudogene TRBV3-2) to TRBJ2-5; TRBD2 agrees at 13 bases. Germline CDR1 LGHDT, CDR2 YNNKEL (reference sequence). The CDR3 totals 20 residues. The V gene end was trimmed by 4 bases and the J gene end by 0 bases; junction bases not matched to a gene: 14. CDR3 bases: TGTGCCAGCAGCCCCTATTCCGGACTAGCGGGAGATCCCTACCAAGAGACCCAGTACTTC. This encodes CASSPYSGLAGDPYQETQYF.